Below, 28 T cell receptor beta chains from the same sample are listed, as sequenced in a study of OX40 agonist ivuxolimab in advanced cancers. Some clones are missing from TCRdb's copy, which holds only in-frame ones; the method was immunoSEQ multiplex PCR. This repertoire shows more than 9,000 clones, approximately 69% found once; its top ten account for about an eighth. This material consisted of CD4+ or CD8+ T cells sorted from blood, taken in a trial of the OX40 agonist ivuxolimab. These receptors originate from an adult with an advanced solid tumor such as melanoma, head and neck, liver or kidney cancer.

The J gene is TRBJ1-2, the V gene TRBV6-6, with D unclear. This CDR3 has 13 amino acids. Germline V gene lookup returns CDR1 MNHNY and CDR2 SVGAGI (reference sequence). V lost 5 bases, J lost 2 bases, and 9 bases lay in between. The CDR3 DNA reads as TGTGCCAGCAGTCCCGACGGGAACTATGGCTACACCTTC. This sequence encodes CASSPDGNYGYTF.

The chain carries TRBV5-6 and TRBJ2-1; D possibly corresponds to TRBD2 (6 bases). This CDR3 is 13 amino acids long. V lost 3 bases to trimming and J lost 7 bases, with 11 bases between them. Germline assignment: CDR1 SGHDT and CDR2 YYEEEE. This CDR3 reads CASSWGVGNEQFF. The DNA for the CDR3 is TGTGCCAGCAGCTGGGGGGTGGGTAATGAGCAGTTCTTC.

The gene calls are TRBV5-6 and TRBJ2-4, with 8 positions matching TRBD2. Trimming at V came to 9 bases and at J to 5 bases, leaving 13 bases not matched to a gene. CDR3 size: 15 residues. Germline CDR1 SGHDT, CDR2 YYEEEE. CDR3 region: CATAPSGGPENIQYF. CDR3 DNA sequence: TGTGCCACCGCCCCGTCGGGAGGGCCTGAAAACATTCAGTACTTC.

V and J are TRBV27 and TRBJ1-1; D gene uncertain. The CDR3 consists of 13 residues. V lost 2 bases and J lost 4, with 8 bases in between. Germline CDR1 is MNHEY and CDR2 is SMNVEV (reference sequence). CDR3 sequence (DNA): TGTGCCAGCAGTTTACAGGCGAGCACTGAAGCTTTCTTT. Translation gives CASSLQASTEAFF.

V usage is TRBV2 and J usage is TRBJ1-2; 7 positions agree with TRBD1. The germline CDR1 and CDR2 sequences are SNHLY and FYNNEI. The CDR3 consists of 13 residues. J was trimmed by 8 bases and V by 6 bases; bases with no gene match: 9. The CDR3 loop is CASSIDRVQGYTF. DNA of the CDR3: TGTGCCAGCAGCATCGACAGGGTCCAGGGCTACACCTTC.

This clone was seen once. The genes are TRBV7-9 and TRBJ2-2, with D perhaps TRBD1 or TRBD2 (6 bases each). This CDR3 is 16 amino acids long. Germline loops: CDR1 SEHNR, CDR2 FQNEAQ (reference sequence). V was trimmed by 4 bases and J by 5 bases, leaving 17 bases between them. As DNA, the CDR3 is TGTGCCAGCAGCTGGAGGGCGGGACAAGTGACCGGGGAGCTGTTTTTT. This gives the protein CASSWRAGQVTGELFF. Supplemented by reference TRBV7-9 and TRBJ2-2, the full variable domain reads DTGVSQNPRHKITKRGQNVTFRCDPISEHNRLYWYRQTLGQGPEFLTYFQNEAQLEKSRLLSDRFSAERPKGSFSTLEIQRTEQGDSAMYLCASSWRAGQVTGELFFGEGSRLTVL.

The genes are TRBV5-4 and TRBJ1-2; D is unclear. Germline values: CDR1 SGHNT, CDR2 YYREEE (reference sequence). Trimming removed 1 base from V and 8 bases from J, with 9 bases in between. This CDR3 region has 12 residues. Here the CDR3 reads CASSLTGNGYTF. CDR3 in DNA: TGTGCCAGCAGCTTGACGGGGAACGGCTACACCTTC.

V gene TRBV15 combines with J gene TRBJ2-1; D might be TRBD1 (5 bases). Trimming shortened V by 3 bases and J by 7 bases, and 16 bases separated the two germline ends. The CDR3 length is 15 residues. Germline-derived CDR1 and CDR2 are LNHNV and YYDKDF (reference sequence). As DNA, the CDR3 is TGTGCCACCAGCAGTGCAGTGGGGCGTCGGAATGAGCAGTTCTTC. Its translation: CATSSAVGRRNEQFF.

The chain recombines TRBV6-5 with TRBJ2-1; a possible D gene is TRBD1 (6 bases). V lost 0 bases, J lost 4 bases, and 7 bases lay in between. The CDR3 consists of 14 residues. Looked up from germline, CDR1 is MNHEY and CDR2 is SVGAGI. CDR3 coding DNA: TGTGCCAGCAGTTACTCGACAGGATACAATGAGCAGTTCTTC. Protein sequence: CASSYSTGYNEQFF.

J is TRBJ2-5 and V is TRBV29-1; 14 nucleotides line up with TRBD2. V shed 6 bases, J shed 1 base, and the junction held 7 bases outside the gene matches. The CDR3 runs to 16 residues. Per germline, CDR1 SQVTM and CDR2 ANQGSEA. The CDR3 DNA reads TGCAGCGTAACGGGACTAGCGGGGGACCTCCAAGAGACCCAGTACTTC. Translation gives CSVTGLAGDLQETQYF.

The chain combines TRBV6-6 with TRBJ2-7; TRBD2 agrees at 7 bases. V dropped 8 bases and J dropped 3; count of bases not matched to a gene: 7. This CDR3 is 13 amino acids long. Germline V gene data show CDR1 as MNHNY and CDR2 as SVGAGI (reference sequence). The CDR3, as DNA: TGTGCCAGCGAAGCGGGACTACACTACGAGCAGTACTTC. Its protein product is CASEAGLHYEQYF.

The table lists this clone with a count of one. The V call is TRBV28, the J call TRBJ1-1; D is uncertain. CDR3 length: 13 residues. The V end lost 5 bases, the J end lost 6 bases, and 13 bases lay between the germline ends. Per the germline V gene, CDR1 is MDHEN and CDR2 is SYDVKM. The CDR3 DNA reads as TGTGCCAGCAGTCCCTCGGGCGGTGCTGAAGCTTTCTTT. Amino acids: CASSPSGGAEAFF. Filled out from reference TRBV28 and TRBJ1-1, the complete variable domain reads DVKVTQSSRYLVKRTGEKVFLECVQDMDHENMFWYRQDPGLGLRLIYFSYDVKMKEKGDIPEGYSVSREKKERFSLILESASTNQTSMYLCASSPSGGAEAFFGQGTRLTVV.

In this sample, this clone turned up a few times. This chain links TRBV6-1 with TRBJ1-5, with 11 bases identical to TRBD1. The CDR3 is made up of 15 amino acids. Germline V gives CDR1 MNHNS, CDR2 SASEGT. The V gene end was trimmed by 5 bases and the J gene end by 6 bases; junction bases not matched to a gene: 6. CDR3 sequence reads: CASSPGQGEGQPQHF. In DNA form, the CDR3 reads TGTGCCAGCAGTCCGGGACAGGGGGAGGGTCAGCCCCAGCATTTT.

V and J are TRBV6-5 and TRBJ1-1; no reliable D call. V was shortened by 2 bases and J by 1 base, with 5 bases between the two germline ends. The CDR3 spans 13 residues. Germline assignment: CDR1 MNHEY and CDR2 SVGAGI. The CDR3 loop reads CASSYAGNTEAFF. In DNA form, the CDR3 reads TGTGCCAGCAGTTACGCGGGGAACACTGAAGCTTTCTTT.

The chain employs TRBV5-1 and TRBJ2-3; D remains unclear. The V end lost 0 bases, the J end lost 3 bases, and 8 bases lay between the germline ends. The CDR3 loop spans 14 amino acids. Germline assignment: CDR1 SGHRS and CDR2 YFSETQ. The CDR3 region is CASSLGQTTDTQYF. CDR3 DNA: TGCGCCAGCAGCTTGGGGCAGACTACAGATACGCAGTATTTT.

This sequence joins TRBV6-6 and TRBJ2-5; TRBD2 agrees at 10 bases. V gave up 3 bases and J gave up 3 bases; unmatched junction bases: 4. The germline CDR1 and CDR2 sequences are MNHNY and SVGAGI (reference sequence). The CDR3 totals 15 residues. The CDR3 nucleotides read TGTGCCAGCAGTTATTTTCTAGCGGGGGAAGAGACCCAGTACTTC. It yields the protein CASSYFLAGEETQYF.

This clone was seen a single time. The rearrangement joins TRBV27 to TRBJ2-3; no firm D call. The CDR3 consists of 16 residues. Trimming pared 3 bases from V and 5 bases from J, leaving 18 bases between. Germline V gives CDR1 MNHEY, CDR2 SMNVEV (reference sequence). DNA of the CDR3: TGTGCCAGCAGTTTGTCCTACACCAAACTGGGAGATACGCAGTATTTT. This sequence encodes CASSLSYTKLGDTQYF.

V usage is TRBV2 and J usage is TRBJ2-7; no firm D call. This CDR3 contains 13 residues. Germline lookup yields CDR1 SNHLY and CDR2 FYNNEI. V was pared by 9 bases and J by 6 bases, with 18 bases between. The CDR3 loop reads CARDNWRITEQYF. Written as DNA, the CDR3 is TGTGCCAGAGACAATTGGAGAATTACCGAGCAGTACTTC.

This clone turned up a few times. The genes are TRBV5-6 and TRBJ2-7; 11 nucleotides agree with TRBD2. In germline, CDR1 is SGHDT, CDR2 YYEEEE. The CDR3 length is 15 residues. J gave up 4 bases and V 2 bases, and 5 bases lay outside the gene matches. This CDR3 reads CASSLGLAGFYEQYF. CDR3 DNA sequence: TGTGCCAGCAGCTTAGGACTAGCGGGTTTTTACGAGCAGTACTTC.

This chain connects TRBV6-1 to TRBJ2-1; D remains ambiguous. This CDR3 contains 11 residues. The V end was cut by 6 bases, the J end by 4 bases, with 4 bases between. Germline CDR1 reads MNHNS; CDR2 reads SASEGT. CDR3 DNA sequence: TGTGCCAGCAGCATATACAATGAGCAGTTCTTC. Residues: CASSIYNEQFF.

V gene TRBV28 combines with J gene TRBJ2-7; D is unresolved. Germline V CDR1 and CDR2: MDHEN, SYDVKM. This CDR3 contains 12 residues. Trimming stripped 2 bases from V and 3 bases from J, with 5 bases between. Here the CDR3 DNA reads TGTGCCAGCAGTTTAATCAGCTACGAGCAGTACTTC. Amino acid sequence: CASSLISYEQYF. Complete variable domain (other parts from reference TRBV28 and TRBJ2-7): DVKVTQSSRYLVKRTGEKVFLECVQDMDHENMFWYRQDPGLGLRLIYFSYDVKMKEKGDIPEGYSVSREKKERFSLILESASTNQTSMYLCASSLISYEQYFGPGTRLTVT.

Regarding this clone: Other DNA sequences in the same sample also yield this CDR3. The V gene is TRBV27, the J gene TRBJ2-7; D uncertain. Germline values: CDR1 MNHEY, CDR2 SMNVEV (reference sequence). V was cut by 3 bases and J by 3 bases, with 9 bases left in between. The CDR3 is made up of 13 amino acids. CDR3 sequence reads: CASSLGRSYEQYF. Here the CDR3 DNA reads TGTGCCAGCAGTTTGGGCAGAAGCTACGAGCAGTACTTC.

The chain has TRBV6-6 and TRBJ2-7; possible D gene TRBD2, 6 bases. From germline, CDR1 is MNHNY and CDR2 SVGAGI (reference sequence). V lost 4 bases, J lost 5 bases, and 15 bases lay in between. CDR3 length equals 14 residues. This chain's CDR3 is CASSSTGTWDEQYF. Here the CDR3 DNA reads TGTGCCAGCAGTTCCACCGGGACTTGGGACGAGCAGTACTTC.

CDR3 amino acids: CAWSSGTSNEQYF. The CDR3, as DNA: TGTGCCTGGAGTTCCGGGACTAGCAACGAGCAGTACTTC. The rearrangement links TRBV30 to TRBJ2-7; 9 bases match TRBD2. The CDR3 has 13 residues. V shed 2 bases, J shed 5 bases, and the junction held 4 bases outside the gene matches. Germline CDR1 is GTSNPN and CDR2 is SVGIG (reference sequence).

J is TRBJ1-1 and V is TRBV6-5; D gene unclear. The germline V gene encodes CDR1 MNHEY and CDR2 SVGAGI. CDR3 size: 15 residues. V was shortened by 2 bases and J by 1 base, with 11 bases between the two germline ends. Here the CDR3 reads CASSYGHDWNTEAFF. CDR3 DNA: TGTGCCAGCAGTTACGGGCACGATTGGAACACTGAAGCTTTCTTT.

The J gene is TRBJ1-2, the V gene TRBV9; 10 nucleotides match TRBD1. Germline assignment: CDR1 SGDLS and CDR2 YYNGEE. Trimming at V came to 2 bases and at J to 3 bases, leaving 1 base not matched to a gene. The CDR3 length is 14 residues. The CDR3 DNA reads TGTGCCAGCAGCGTGGGGACAGGGGACTATGGCTACACCTTC. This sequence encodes CASSVGTGDYGYTF.

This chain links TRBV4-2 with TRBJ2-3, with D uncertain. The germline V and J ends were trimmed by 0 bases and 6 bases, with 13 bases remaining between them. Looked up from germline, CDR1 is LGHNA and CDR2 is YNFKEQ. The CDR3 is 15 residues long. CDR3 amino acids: CASSQESWGSDTQYF. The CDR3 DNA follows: TGTGCCAGCAGCCAAGAAAGTTGGGGATCCGATACGCAGTATTTT.

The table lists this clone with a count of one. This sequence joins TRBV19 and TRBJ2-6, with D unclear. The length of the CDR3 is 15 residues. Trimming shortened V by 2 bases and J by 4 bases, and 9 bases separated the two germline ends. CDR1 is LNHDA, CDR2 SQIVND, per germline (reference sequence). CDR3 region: CASSISQSGANVLTF. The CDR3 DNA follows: TGTGCCAGTAGTATAAGCCAGTCGGGGGCCAACGTCCTGACTTTC.